This TCR beta chain was recovered during a study of identical twins. In its sample, this clonotype was seen a few times. Antigen: not known. Study-level results: Fewer insertions were carried by abundant cord blood beta clonotypes, but none was seen in memory repertoires. Twins shared out-of-frame alpha sequences with excess low generation probability. Beta out-of-frame sequences showed weaker excess twin sharing.

MiXCR was run by TCRdb on the 5' RACE reads, yielding one entry per CDR3 protein. The repertoire holds about 660,000 distinct CDR3 sequences, with less than 10% as singletons. This sample also belongs to another study, concerning yellow fever vaccine responses in identical twins. According to that study: Twins reportedly appeared to share part of their vaccine T cell response while keeping part individual.

This receptor was taken from a woman under 30 in good health. Sequencing input: PBMCs.

The CDR3 region has the DNA TGTGCCAGCAGCCAAAATATGGGATCGGAGGAGACCCAGTACTTC. Translation gives CASSQNMGSEETQYF. The chain uses TRBV16 and TRBJ2-5; D is undetermined. Trimming pared 2 bases from V and 5 bases from J, leaving 15 bases between. CDR3 length: 15 amino acids. Per germline, CDR1 KGHSY and CDR2 FQNENV.